A selection of T cell receptor beta chains follows, all from one sample in a study of T cells in localized non-small cell lung cancer. TCRdb's copy holds only in-frame clones and misses some; the assay was immunoSEQ multiplex PCR. The sample yields tens of thousands of clones, roughly 90% seen once. The sample consisted of peripheral blood, taken before any cancer treatment. The receptors stem from a man aged 40 to 69 with stage I squamous cell lung carcinoma. The CDR3 runs from the conserved cysteine through the conserved F or W. A D gene is named only where the DNA matches it firmly. Clone size is not always given. Where it is, it says once, few, many or a class for expanded clones.

V	J	D	size	DNA	CDR3
TRBV30	TRBJ2-4	-	-	TGTGCCTGGACCACCTCGCTAGAGGGCATTCAGTACTTC	CAWTTSLEGIQYF
TRBV6-5	TRBJ2-1	TRBD2	-	TGTGCCAGCAGTTCTAGCGGTACTTCCAATGAGCAGTTCTTC	CASSSSGTSNEQFF
TRBV6-5	TRBJ2-7	TRBD1	-	TGTGCCAGCAGTTACTCGGACAGGGCTTACGAGCAGTACTTC	CASSYSDRAYEQYF
TRBV28	TRBJ1-5	-	-	TGTGCCAGCAGTTTAGGGGTCAATCGCAATCAGCCCCAGCATTTT	CASSLGVNRNQPQHF
TRBV7-7	TRBJ2-1	TRBD1	once	TGTGCTAGCAGCCCAAATCCGGGACAGGGGGGTGAGCAGTTCTTC	CASSPNPGQGGEQFF
TRBV7-2	TRBJ2-3	TRBD2	-	TGTGCCAGCAGCCCCTACCGGACTAGCGGGGGGGTGGATACGCAGTATTTT	CASSPYRTSGGVDTQYF
TRBV28	TRBJ1-2	-	-	TGTGCCAGCAATCTTGGGACACTCTATGGCTACACCTTC	CASNLGTLYGYTF
TRBV7-8	TRBJ2-2	TRBD2	-	TGTGCCAGCAGTCACTGGACTAGTATGTCCGGGGAGCTGTTTTTT	CASSHWTSMSGELFF
TRBV5-6	TRBJ1-2	-	-	TGTGCCAGCAGCTTAGGGTATGGCTACACCTTC	CASSLGYGYTF
TRBV9	TRBJ2-7	-	-	TGTGCCAGCAGCGTAGGAGGCCGGGACCCCTACGAGCAGTACTTC	CASSVGGRDPYEQYF
TRBV4-1	TRBJ2-1	-	-	TGCGCCAGCAGCCAAGGGGCGTACAATGAGCAGTTCTTC	CASSQGAYNEQFF
TRBV13	TRBJ2-2	-	-	TGTGCCAGCAGCTCTTTCACCGGGGAGCTGTTTTTT	CASSSFTGELFF
TRBV6-4	TRBJ2-1	TRBD2	-	TGTGCCAGCAGTGACTCTTCTAGCGGGAGTTTAGATGAGCAGTTCTTC	CASSDSSSGSLDEQFF
TRBV9	TRBJ2-6	-	once	TGTGCCAGCAGCGTCCCTGGGGCCAACGTCCTGACTTTC	CASSVPGANVLTF
TRBV6-5	TRBJ2-3	-	-	TGTGCCAGCAGTACGGGACTTCGCACAGATACGCAGTATTTT	CASSTGLRTDTQYF
TRBV10-3	TRBJ2-5	TRBD1	-	TGTGCCATCAGTGAGCTACGGACAGGGATCGAAGAGACCCAGTACTTC	CAISELRTGIEETQYF
TRBV5-4	TRBJ1-2	-	-	TGTGCCAGCAGCTTTCAGGGGTTCTATGGCTACACCTTC	CASSFQGFYGYTF
TRBV5-4	TRBJ2-7	-	-	TGTGCCAGCACCCTTGGGGGGGCTAACTCTGAGCAGTACTTC	CASTLGGANSEQYF
TRBV6-1	TRBJ2-3	TRBD2	once	TGTGCCAGCAGTGTATTGTACGGGAGGAGCACAGATACGCAGTATTTT	CASSVLYGRSTDTQYF
TRBV7-2	TRBJ2-5	-	once	TGTGCCACGGCTCCAGGACAGCAAGAGACCCAGTACTTC	CATAPGQQETQYF
TRBV27	TRBJ2-7	TRBD2	-	TGTGCCAGCATGAAACTAGCGGATTACTACGAGCAGTACTTC	CASMKLADYYEQYF
TRBV7-7	TRBJ2-2	-	-	TGTGCTAGCAGTTCTACAGGGAACACCGGGGAGCTGTTTTTT	CASSSTGNTGELFF
TRBV2	TRBJ2-2	-	-	TGTGCCAGCAGTGTAGAGGGAGTAGGAACCGGGGAGCTGTTTTTT	CASSVEGVGTGELFF
TRBV28	TRBJ2-3	TRBD2	once	TGTGCCAGCAGACCGTCTGGCGGGAGAGTAGATACGCAGTATTTT	CASRPSGGRVDTQYF
TRBV9	TRBJ2-5	TRBD2	-	TGTGCCAGCAGCAGGAGCACTAGCGGGAGGGATGGGGAGACCCAGTACTTC	CASSRSTSGRDGETQYF
TRBV18	TRBJ1-2	-	-	TGTGCCAGCTCACCACGTCGGGGAGATGGCTACACCTTC	CASSPRRGDGYTF
TRBV9	TRBJ2-2	TRBD2	once	TGTGCCAGCAGCGAAAGACTAGCGGGAGTGGGCGGGGAGCTGTTTTTT	CASSERLAGVGGELFF
TRBV5-1	TRBJ2-1	-	-	TGCGCCAGCAGCCCTGTAGCGTCAAGCTCCTACAATGAGCAGTTCTTC	CASSPVASSSYNEQFF
TRBV7-2	TRBJ1-5	-	once	TGTGCCAGCAGCCCCAGTCATCTAGGAGGCAATCAGCCCCAGCATTTT	CASSPSHLGGNQPQHF
TRBV6-6	TRBJ1-6	-	-	TGTGCCAGCACGTTCGTCGAGGGAAATTCACCCCTCCACTTT	CASTFVEGNSPLHF
TRBV4-3	TRBJ1-1	-	-	TGCGCCAGCAGCCGGCTTATGGCGAAGAACACTGAAGCTTTCTTT	CASSRLMAKNTEAFF
TRBV9	TRBJ2-3	-	-	TGTGCCAGCAGCGTAGGACTGGACCACAGTACGCAGTATTTT	CASSVGLDHSTQYF
TRBV29-1	TRBJ2-7	TRBD2	-	TGCAGCGTCTTTGGGACTAGCGGGAGGTCCCGCGAGCAGTACTTC	CSVFGTSGRSREQYF
TRBV5-1	TRBJ2-1	TRBD2	-	TGCGCCAGCAGCGCTTCCCCAGCGGGAGTAGGCAATGAGCAGTTCTTC	CASSASPAGVGNEQFF
TRBV30	TRBJ2-6	-	-	TGTGCCTGGAGAAGTTACTCTGGGGCCAACGTCCTGACTTTC	CAWRSYSGANVLTF
TRBV5-1	TRBJ1-5	-	-	TGCGCCAGCAGCTTGGCCTTAGGAGGACAGCCCCAGCATTTT	CASSLALGGQPQHF